The 29 T cell receptor beta chains reported below all come from one sample, sequenced in a study of blood T cells in healthy people across ages (dated by TCRdb to about 2015). Library generation was performed with 5' RACE. The data were produced on an Illumina HiSeq 2500. A second PCR of about 6 to 12 cycles was performed with a sample-barcoded 5' primer and a J-beta primer mix. TCRdb took the public reads, trimmed them with fastp at Q25, ran MiXCR for clone calling and kept in-frame beta chains. CDR3 protein sequences are deduplicated, and each keeps its most common genes and DNA. This sample has fewer than 900,000 distinct CDR3 sequences in its table, and 45% to 50% of those were observed once. Together, the top ten hold under 35% of the sample. Sequencing input: blood. The receptors stem from a woman aged 55-70 years in good health.

In nucleotides, the CDR3 is TGTGCCAGCTCACCGGACGGAAATAGCAATCAGCCCCAGCATTTT. It specifies CASSPDGNSNQPQHF. The rearrangement links TRBV18 to TRBJ1-5; D is unclear. Per the germline V gene, CDR1 is KGHSH and CDR2 is LQKENI. The CDR3 spans 15 residues. V lost 3 bases and J 0 bases, leaving 9 bases between the germline ends.

This rearrangement joins TRBV28 to TRBJ2-7, with a tentative D call TRBD2 (6 bases). The CDR3 runs 11 residues. CDR1 is MDHEN and CDR2 is SYDVKM in the germline V gene. The V gene lost 7 bases and the J gene lost 9 bases, with 13 bases spanning the gap. In DNA, the CDR3 is TGTGCCAGCAAGCGGGCCGCGTTGCAGTACTTC. Protein product: CASKRAALQYF.

This clonotype was observed at least ten times. The chain couples TRBV24-1 to TRBJ2-4; tentatively, D is TRBD2 (5 bases). CDR1 KGHDR and CDR2 SFDVKD come from the germline V gene. The CDR3 covers 16 residues. V was clipped by 4 bases and J by 0 bases, with 12 bases between them. For the CDR3, the DNA is TGTGCCACCAGTGAGGCCGGAGGTCTAGCCAAAAACATTCAGTACTTC. This gives the protein CATSEAGGLAKNIQYF.

The CDR3: CASSQDRVGEQFF. CDR3 DNA sequence: TGCGCCAGCAGCCAAGACAGGGTGGGGGAGCAGTTCTTC. The chain is built from TRBV4-3 and TRBJ2-1, with a tentative D call TRBD1 (5 bases). Between the trimmed V and J ends, which lost 0 bases and 10 bases, there was a span of 10 bases. The CDR3 loop spans 13 amino acids. Germline V gene sequence: CDR1 LGHNA, CDR2 YSLEER.

In its sample, this clonotype was seen a few times. CDR3 sequence reads: CASTITWRTQETQYF. As DNA, the CDR3 is TGTGCCAGCACCATTACTTGGCGGACCCAAGAGACCCAGTACTTC. The chain carries TRBV6-5 and TRBJ2-5; the D is unclear. CDR3 length: 15 residues. Germline V CDR1 and CDR2: MNHEY, SVGAGI. V lost 7 bases and J lost 1, with 16 bases in between.

CDR3 in amino acids: CASGLPGGSYGYTF. The CDR3 DNA reads TGTGCCAGCGGCCTTCCAGGGGGCTCCTATGGCTACACCTTC. This chain joins TRBV7-9 and TRBJ1-2; 8 nucleotides align to TRBD1. This CDR3 has 14 residues. V shed 8 bases, J shed 4 bases, and the junction held 9 bases outside the gene matches. Per germline, CDR1 SEHNR and CDR2 FQNEAQ (reference sequence). Drawing the rest from reference TRBV7-9 and TRBJ1-2, the complete variable domain is DTGVSQNPRHKITKRGQNVTFRCDPISEHNRLYWYRQTLGQGPEFLTYFQNEAQLEKSRLLSDRFSAERPKGSFSTLEIQRTEQGDSAMYLCASGLPGGSYGYTFGSGTRLTVV.

In its sample, this clonotype was seen once. This chain uses TRBV6-2 or TRBV6-3 with TRBJ1-6; TRBD1 is a possible D gene (5 bases). The CDR3 covers 17 residues. CDR1 is MNHEY and CDR2 is SVGEGT in the germline V gene. V was shortened by 6 bases and J by 0 bases, with 15 bases between the two germline ends. The chain's CDR3 is CASSRTDRSSYNSPLHF. CDR3 coding DNA: TGTGCCAGCAGCCGGACCGACAGAAGCTCCTATAATTCACCCCTCCACTTT.

The chain joins TRBV7-9 to TRBJ2-1; D might be TRBD1 (5 bases). V was clipped by 3 bases and J by 6 bases, with 15 bases between them. The CDR3 consists of 15 residues. Per the germline V gene, CDR1 is SEHNR and CDR2 is FQNEAQ (reference sequence). The CDR3 DNA reads as TGTGCCAGCAGCTTCCCCTCCAATGGGGCCAATGAGCAGTTCTTC. It specifies CASSFPSNGANEQFF.

The CDR3 spells CSARMSRYGRYQETQYF. CDR3 coding DNA: TGCAGTGCTAGGATGAGCCGGTATGGCAGGTATCAAGAGACCCAGTACTTC. This chain uses TRBV20-1 with TRBJ2-5, with D unclear. V was clipped by 3 bases and J by 2 bases, with 22 bases between them. Germline lookup yields CDR1 DFQATT and CDR2 SNEGSKA (reference sequence). CDR3 length: 17 amino acids.

This clonotype was counted a few times. Here the CDR3 reads CASITGLAGGPWETQYF. The CDR3, as DNA: TGTGCCAGCATAACTGGACTAGCGGGAGGGCCATGGGAGACCCAGTACTTC. V usage is TRBV28 and J usage is TRBJ2-4; 15 bases align to TRBD2. TRBJ2-5 matches the DNA end more closely, so the J call is doubtful. From germline, CDR1 is MDHEN and CDR2 SYDVKM. The CDR3 loop spans 17 amino acids.

The chain employs TRBV11-2 and TRBJ2-4, with D perhaps matching TRBD2 (5 bases). The CDR3 contains 14 residues. CDR1 is SGHAT, CDR2 FQNNGV, per germline. V was shortened by 2 bases and J by 1 base, with 6 bases between the two germline ends. CDR3 sequence (DNA): TGTGCCAGCAGCTTATGGAGGGCCAAAAACATTCAGTACTTC. This encodes CASSLWRAKNIQYF.

As for this clonotype: This may be a read error: a much more frequent sequence differs by one nucleotide. V gene TRBV7-2 combines with J gene TRBJ2-4; 8 bases are a match to TRBD2. Germline CDR1 is SGHTA and CDR2 is FQGNSA. The CDR3 is 13 amino acids. V lost 6 bases and J lost 13; bases outside the gene matches: 11. The CDR3 DNA follows: TGTGCCAGCAGAAGCGGGAGTACGGTCGTGCAGTACTTC. As protein: CASRSGSTVVQYF. Together with reference TRBV7-2 and TRBJ2-4, the CDR3 gives the full variable domain: GAGVSQSPSNKVTEKGKDVELRCDPISGHTALYWYRQSLGQGLEFLIYFQGNSAPDKSGLPSDRFSAERTGGSVSTLTIQRTQQEDSAVYLCASRSGSTVVQYFGAGTRLSVL.

The rearrangement links TRBV7-2 to TRBJ2-1, with 8 bases identical to TRBD2. CDR3 size: 14 residues. Germline assignment: CDR1 SGHTA and CDR2 FQGNSA. V dropped 5 bases and J dropped 10; count of bases not matched to a gene: 10. The CDR3 region has the DNA TGTGCCAGCAGCGTCCAAGCGGGAGAAGGAGAGCAGTTCTTC. This encodes CASSVQAGEGEQFF.

The chain has TRBV24-1 and TRBJ2-6; possibly TRBD1 for D (6 bases). The CDR3 runs 17 residues. Germline V gives CDR1 KGHDR, CDR2 SFDVKD. The germline V and J ends were trimmed by 5 bases and 0 bases, with 13 bases remaining between them. CDR3 region: CATSGHRVNSGANVLTF. CDR3 nucleotide sequence: TGTGCCACCAGTGGGCACAGGGTGAACTCTGGGGCCAACGTCCTGACTTTC.

CDR3 sequence reads: CASSPRPVAGRDTQYF. Written as DNA, the CDR3 is TGTGCCAGCAGCCCGAGACCGGTCGCGGGACGAGATACGCAGTATTTT. J is TRBJ2-3 and V is TRBV7-8, with D possibly matching TRBD2 (6 bases). Germline loops: CDR1 SGHVS, CDR2 FQNEAQ. V was cut by 5 bases and J by 5 bases, with 20 bases left in between. This CDR3 spans 16 amino acids.

The table lists this clonotype with a count of one. The gene calls are TRBV9 and TRBJ2-3, with D uncertain. The CDR3 length is 14 residues. With 4 bases removed from V and 3 bases from J, the gap between germline ends came to 12 bases. Germline V CDR1 and CDR2: SGDLS, YYNGEE. CDR3 in amino acids: CASSPRPYTDTQYF. In DNA, the CDR3 is TGTGCCAGCAGCCCCCGACCCTATACAGATACGCAGTATTTT. Full variable domain (rest looked up from reference TRBV9 and TRBJ2-3): DSGVTQTPKHLITATGQRVTLRCSPRSGDLSVYWYQQSLDQGLQFLIQYYNGEERAKGNILERFSAQQFPDLHSELNLSSLELGDSALYFCASSPRPYTDTQYFGPGTRLTVL.

The genes are TRBV12-3 or TRBV12-4 and TRBJ2-7, with no clear D. The J call may be faulty, since TRBJ2-5 better matches the DNA end. CDR3 length: 12 amino acids. CDR3 loop: CASSIVGETQYF. In DNA form, the CDR3 reads TGTGCCAGCAGCATCGTAGGGGAGACCCAGTACTTC.

The gene calls are TRBV20-1 and TRBJ2-5; 9 bases match TRBD1. The CDR3 covers 12 residues. CDR1 and CDR2 (germline): DFQATT, SNEGSKA (reference sequence). After removal of 6 bases from V and 2 bases from J, the junction contained 1 base not matched to a gene. The CDR3 nucleotides read TGCAGTGCCGACAGGGGGCAAGAGACCCAGTACTTC. Its translation is CSADRGQETQYF.

Notes on this clonotype: The CDR3 carries no conserved terminal phenylalanine or tryptophan, so it likely arises from a read error. This chain joins TRBV29-1 and TRBJ2-5; no definite D call. The CDR3 is 15 amino acids. Germline loops: CDR1 SQVTM, CDR2 ANQGSEA. The V and J ends lost 4 bases and 2 bases respectively, with 17 bases between them. The CDR3 is CSVGYWPAEQETQYY. The CDR3 bases are TGCAGCGTTGGGTACTGGCCAGCTGAACAAGAGACCCAGTACTAC.

The rearrangement links TRBV5-1 to TRBJ2-7; tentatively, D is TRBD2 (6 bases). The CDR3 has 15 residues. V lost 7 bases and J lost 3, with 20 bases in between. Per the germline V gene, CDR1 is SGHRS and CDR2 is YFSETQ. The CDR3 DNA sequence: TGCGCCAGCGGACCCGGGACGGGAGATCTCTACGAGCAGTACTTC. Translation: CASGPGTGDLYEQYF.

This clonotype was observed a few times. CDR3 amino acids: CASSLWGALTDTQYF. The CDR3, as DNA: TGTGCCAGCAGCTTATGGGGTGCGCTCACAGATACGCAGTATTTT. The chain has TRBV7-2 and TRBJ2-3, with unresolved D. The CDR3 runs 15 residues. Deletions cut 2 bases from V and 2 bases from J, with 11 bases between. Germline values: CDR1 SGHTA, CDR2 FQGNSA.

This clonotype was found many times. V and J are TRBV6-5 and TRBJ1-2; D gene ambiguous. This CDR3 has 12 amino acids. Germline CDR1 is MNHEY and CDR2 is SVGAGI. Trimming took 2 bases from V and 5 from J, leaving 6 bases between them. CDR3 region: CASSYGTYGYTF. The CDR3 DNA reads TGTGCCAGCAGTTACGGCACATATGGCTACACCTTC.

V is TRBV18 and J is TRBJ2-5; D may be TRBD1 or TRBD2 (5 bases each). CDR3 length: 13 residues. Trimming stripped 3 bases from V and 7 bases from J, with 12 bases between. Germline V gene data show CDR1 as KGHSH and CDR2 as LQKENI. The CDR3 DNA is TGTGCCAGCTCACCCCCGGGACGAAGGACCCAGTACTTC. Residues: CASSPPGRRTQYF.

This chain links TRBV5-6 with TRBJ2-2, with 9 bases that match TRBD1. The CDR3 has 16 amino acids. Trimming at V came to 1 base and at J to 3 bases, leaving 4 bases not matched to a gene. CDR1 is SGHDT and CDR2 is YYEEEE in the germline V gene. The CDR3 nucleotides are TGTGCCAGCAGCTTGACAGGGGGCGCGGACACCGGGGAGCTGTTTTTT. Protein product: CASSLTGGADTGELFF.

In the case of this clonotype: The junction does not match germline at one end; this may be a read error. V usage is TRBV7-3 and J usage is TRBJ2-1; D not resolved. The CDR3 runs to 13 residues. Germline V gene sequence: CDR1 SGHTA, CDR2 FQGTGA. The CDR3: CASSLGKYNERFF. In nucleotides, the CDR3 is TGTGCCAGCAGCTTAGGCAAGTACAATGAGCGGTTCTTC.

This clonotype showed up just a few times. This chain joins TRBV13 and TRBJ2-3; D might be TRBD1 (6 bases). This CDR3 has 13 residues. The V gene lost 6 bases and the J gene lost 6 bases, with 13 bases spanning the gap. Germline CDR1 and CDR2: PRHDT and FYEKMQ (reference sequence). CDR3 region: CASRPDSQDTQYF. The CDR3 region has the DNA TGTGCCAGCAGACCGGACAGTCAGGATACGCAGTATTTT.

Comment on this clonotype: Germline is not matched at one junction end, which may reflect a read error. V is TRBV3-1 and J is TRBJ2-5, with 7 bases lining up with TRBD2. Looked up from germline, CDR1 is LGHDT and CDR2 is YNNKEL (reference sequence). This CDR3 has 18 residues. Here the CDR3 reads CAGSQGVWGASGKETQYF. In DNA, the CDR3 is TGTGCCGGCAGCCAAGGAGTTTGGGGTGCTAGCGGAAAAGAGACCCAGTACTTC.

CDR3: CASSLAGTSGIEQFF. CDR3 coding DNA: TGCGCCAGCAGCTTGGCCGGGACTAGCGGGATTGAGCAGTTCTTC. V usage is TRBV5-1 and J usage is TRBJ2-1; 13 bases agree with TRBD2. This CDR3 is built from 15 residues. V shed 0 bases, J shed 9 bases, and the junction held 3 bases outside the gene matches. Germline V gene sequence: CDR1 SGHRS, CDR2 YFSETQ.

The chain recombines TRBV20-1 with TRBJ1-5; 10 bases are a match to TRBD1. Germline lookup yields CDR1 DFQATT and CDR2 SNEGSKA (reference sequence). The CDR3 is 15 residues long. Losses at the gene ends were 1 base for V and 4 bases for J; bases not matched to a gene: 4. CDR3 sequence: CSARGDRGNNQPQHF. CDR3 DNA: TGCAGTGCTAGAGGGGACAGGGGAAATAATCAGCCCCAGCATTTT.